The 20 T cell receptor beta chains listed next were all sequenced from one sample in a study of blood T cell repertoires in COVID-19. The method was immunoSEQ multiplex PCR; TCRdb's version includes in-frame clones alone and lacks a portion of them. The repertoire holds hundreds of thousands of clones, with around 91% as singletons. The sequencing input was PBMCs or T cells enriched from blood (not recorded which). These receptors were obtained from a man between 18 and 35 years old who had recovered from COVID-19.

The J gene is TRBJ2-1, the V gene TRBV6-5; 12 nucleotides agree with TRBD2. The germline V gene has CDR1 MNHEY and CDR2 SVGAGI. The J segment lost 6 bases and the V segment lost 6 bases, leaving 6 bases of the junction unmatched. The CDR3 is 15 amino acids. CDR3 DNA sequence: TGTGCCAGCAGCCACGGACTAGCGGGACCCAATGAGCAGTTCTTC. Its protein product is CASSHGLAGPNEQFF.

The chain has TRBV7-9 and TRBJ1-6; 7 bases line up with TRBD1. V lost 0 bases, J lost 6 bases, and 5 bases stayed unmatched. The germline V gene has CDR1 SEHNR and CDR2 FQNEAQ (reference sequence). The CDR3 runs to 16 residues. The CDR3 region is CASSLAGTASNSPLHF. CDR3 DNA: TGTGCCAGCAGCTTAGCCGGGACAGCATCTAATTCACCCCTCCACTTT.

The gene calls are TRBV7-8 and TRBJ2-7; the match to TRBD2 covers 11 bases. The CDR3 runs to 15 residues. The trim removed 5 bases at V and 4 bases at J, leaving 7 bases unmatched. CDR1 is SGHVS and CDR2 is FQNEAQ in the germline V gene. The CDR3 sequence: CASSHRRLAGYEQYF. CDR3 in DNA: TGTGCCAGCAGCCACCGACGACTAGCGGGATACGAGCAGTACTTC.

CDR3 sequence: CASSFRDRENTGELFF. The CDR3 nucleotides read TGCGCCAGCAGCTTTCGGGACAGGGAGAACACCGGGGAGCTGTTTTTT. The chain employs TRBV5-1 and TRBJ2-2; 9 nucleotides agree with TRBD1. The CDR3 length is 16 residues. Germline values: CDR1 SGHRS, CDR2 YFSETQ. The V segment lost 2 bases and the J segment 1 base; nucleotides outside the gene matches: 3.

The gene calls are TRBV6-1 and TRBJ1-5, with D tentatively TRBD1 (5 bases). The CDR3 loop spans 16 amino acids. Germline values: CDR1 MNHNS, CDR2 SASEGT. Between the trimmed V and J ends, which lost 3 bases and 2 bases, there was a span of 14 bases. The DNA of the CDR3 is TGTGCCAGCAGTGAGGGAAGGGGAGGGGGCAATCAGCCCCAGCATTTT. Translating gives CASSEGRGGGNQPQHF.

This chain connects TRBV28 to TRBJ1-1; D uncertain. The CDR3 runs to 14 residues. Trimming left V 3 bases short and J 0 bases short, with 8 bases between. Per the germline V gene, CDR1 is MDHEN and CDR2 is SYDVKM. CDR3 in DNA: TGTGCCAGCAGTTTCACCAGTATGAACACTGAAGCTTTCTTT. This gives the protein CASSFTSMNTEAFF.

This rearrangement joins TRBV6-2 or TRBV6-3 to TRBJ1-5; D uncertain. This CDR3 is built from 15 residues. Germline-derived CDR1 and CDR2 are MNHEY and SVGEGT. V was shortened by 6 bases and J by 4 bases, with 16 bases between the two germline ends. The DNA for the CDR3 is TGTGCCAGCAGCCGAACAACAAGTAATAATCAGCCCCAGCATTTT. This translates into CASSRTTSNNQPQHF.

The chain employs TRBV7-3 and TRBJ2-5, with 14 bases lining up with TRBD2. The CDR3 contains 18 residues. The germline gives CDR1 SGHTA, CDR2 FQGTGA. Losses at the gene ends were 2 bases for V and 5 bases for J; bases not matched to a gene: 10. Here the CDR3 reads CASSLGGTSGRLQETQYF. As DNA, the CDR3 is TGTGCCAGCAGCTTAGGGGGGACTAGCGGGAGACTTCAGGAGACCCAGTACTTC.

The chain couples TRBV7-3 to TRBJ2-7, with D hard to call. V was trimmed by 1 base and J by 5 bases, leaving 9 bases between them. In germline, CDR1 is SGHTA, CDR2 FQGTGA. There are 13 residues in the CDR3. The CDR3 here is CASSLSSEHEQYF. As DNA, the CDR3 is TGTGCCAGCAGCTTAAGTAGTGAACACGAGCAGTACTTC.

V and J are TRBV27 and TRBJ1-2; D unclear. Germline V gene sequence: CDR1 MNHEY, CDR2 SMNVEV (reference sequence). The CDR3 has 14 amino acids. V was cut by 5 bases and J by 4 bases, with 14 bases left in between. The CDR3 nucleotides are TGTGCCAGCAGTCCGTCGACTGAGGGCTATGGCTACACCTTC. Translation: CASSPSTEGYGYTF.

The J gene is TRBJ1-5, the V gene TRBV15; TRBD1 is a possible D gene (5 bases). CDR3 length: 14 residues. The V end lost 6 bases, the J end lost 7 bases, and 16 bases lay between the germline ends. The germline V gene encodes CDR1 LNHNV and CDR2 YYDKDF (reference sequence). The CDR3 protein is CATSRDFISQPQHF. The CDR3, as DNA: TGTGCCACCAGTCGGGACTTCATCTCCCAGCCCCAGCATTTT.

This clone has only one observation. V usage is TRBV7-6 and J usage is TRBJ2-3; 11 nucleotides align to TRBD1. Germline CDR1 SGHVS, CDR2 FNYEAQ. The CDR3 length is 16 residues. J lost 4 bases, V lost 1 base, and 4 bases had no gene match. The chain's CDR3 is CASSLGWGQGADTQYF. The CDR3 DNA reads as TGTGCCAGCAGCTTAGGTTGGGGACAGGGGGCAGATACGCAGTATTTT.

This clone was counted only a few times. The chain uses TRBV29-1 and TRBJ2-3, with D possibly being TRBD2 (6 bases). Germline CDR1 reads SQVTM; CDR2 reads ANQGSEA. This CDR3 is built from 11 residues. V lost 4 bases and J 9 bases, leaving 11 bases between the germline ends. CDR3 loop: CSVGGGDTQYF. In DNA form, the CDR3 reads TGCAGCGTTGGGGGCGGGGACACGCAGTATTTT.

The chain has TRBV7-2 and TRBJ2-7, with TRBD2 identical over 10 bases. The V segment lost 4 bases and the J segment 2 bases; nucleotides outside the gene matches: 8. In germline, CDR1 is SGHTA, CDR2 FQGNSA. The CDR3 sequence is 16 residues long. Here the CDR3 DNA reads TGTGCCAGCAGCTGGACTAGCGGAAACATACCCTACGAGCAGTACTTC. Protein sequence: CASSWTSGNIPYEQYF.

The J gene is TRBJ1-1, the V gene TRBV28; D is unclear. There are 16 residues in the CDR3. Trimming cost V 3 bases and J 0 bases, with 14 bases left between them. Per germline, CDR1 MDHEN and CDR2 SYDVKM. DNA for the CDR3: TGTGCCAGCAGTTTTATTGGGCTTGCCATGAACACTGAAGCTTTCTTT. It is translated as CASSFIGLAMNTEAFF.

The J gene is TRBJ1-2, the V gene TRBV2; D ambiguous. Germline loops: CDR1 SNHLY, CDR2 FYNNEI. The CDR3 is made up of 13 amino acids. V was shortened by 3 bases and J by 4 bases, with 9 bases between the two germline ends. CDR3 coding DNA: TGTGCCAGCAGTGACACTTCTTTCTATGGCTACACCTTC. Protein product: CASSDTSFYGYTF. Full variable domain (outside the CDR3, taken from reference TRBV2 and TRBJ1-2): EPEVTQTPSHQVTQMGQEVILRCVPISNHLYFYWYRQILGQKVEFLVSFYNNEISEKSEIFDDQFSVERPDGSNFTLKIRSTKLEDSAMYFCASSDTSFYGYTFGSGTRLTVV.

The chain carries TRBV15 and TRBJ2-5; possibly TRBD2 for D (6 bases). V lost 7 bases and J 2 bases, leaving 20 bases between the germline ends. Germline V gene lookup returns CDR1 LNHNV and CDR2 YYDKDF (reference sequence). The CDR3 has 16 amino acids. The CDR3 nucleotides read TGTGCCACCAAATTGGGGCCGGGACTGGCTCAAGAGACCCAGTACTTC. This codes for CATKLGPGLAQETQYF.

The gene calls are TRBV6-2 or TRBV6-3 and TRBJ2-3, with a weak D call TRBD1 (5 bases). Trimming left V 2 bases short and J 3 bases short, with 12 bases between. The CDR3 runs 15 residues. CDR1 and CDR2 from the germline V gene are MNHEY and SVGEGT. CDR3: CASSYGVGVTDTQYF. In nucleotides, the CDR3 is TGTGCCAGCAGTTACGGGGTAGGGGTAACAGATACGCAGTATTTT.

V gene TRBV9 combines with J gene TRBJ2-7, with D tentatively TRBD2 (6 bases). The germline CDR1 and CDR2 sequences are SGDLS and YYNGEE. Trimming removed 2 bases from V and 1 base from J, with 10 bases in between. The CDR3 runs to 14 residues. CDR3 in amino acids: CASSVNGRSYEQYF. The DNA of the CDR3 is TGTGCCAGCAGCGTCAACGGGAGATCCTACGAGCAGTACTTC.

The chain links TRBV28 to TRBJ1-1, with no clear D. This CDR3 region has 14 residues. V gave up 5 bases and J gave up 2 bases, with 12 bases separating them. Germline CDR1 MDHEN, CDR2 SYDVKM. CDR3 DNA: TGTGCCAGCAGTCCACCGCGGAGAAACACTGAAGCTTTCTTT. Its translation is CASSPPRRNTEAFF.